The next 8 T cell receptor beta chains were all read from a single sample in a study of shared clonotypes between healthy human individuals. Some clones are missing from TCRdb's copy, which holds only in-frame ones; the method was immunoSEQ multiplex PCR. Among 2 million or so clones, 85% to 95% were seen once, and the ten largest hold approximately 0.13%. Sample: naive CD4+ T cells sorted from blood. Subset specified: CD45RA+ positively selected. The source of these receptors is a man aged 18 to 29 in good health.

The chain has TRBV2 and TRBJ1-2; tentatively, D is TRBD1 (5 bases). V was cut by 6 bases and J by 1 base, with 6 bases left in between. CDR1 SNHLY and CDR2 FYNNEI come from the germline V gene. The length of the CDR3 is 12 residues. CDR3 in amino acids: CASRDNNYGYTF. CDR3 coding DNA: TGTGCCAGCAGGGACAATAACTATGGCTACACCTTC.

This clone was seen a few times. The chain is built from TRBV14 and TRBJ1-2; D call uncertain. With 1 base removed from V and 4 bases from J, the gap between germline ends came to 7 bases. This CDR3 has 13 amino acids. In germline, CDR1 is SGHDN, CDR2 FVKESK. DNA for the CDR3: TGTGCCAGCAGCCAAGCCTACAGCTATGGCTACACCTTC. Amino acids: CASSQAYSYGYTF.

Note on this clone: This same CDR3 is encoded by further DNA sequences in the sample. The rearrangement joins TRBV30 to TRBJ1-1; D uncertain. The CDR3 sequence is 13 residues long. Trimming stripped 0 bases from V and 1 base from J, with 6 bases between. The V gene's germline CDR1 is GTSNPN and CDR2 SVGIG (reference sequence). The CDR3 loop is CAWSVGANTEAFF. CDR3 DNA sequence: TGTGCCTGGAGTGTAGGAGCGAACACTGAAGCTTTCTTT. The complete variable domain, with remaining parts taken from reference TRBV30 and TRBJ1-1, reads SQTIHQWPATLVQPVGSPLSLECTVEGTSNPNLYWYRQAAGRGLQLLFYSVGIGQISSEVPQNLSASRPQDRQFILSSKKLLLSDSGFYLCAWSVGANTEAFFGQGTRLTVV.

This clone was seen only once. Other DNA sequences in this sample translate to the same CDR3. V is TRBV5-1 and J is TRBJ2-2; D gene unclear. The CDR3 contains 14 residues. V shed 0 bases and J shed 4 bases, with 7 bases lying between them. Germline values: CDR1 SGHRS, CDR2 YFSETQ. CDR3 region: CASSLEGGTGELFF. The CDR3 DNA follows: TGCGCCAGCAGCTTGGAGGGCGGCACCGGGGAGCTGTTTTTT.

This rearrangement joins TRBV6-1 to TRBJ1-1; no clear D. The CDR3 sequence is 13 residues long. V was clipped by 6 bases and J by 1 base, with 9 bases between them. Germline CDR1 and CDR2: MNHNS and SASEGT. CDR3 in amino acids: CASSSAPNTEAFF. CDR3 coding DNA: TGTGCCAGCAGCTCCGCGCCGAACACTGAAGCTTTCTTT.

The CDR3 DNA follows: TGTGCCAGCAGCCAAGTTCCGCCCTACGAGCAGTACTTC. Protein product: CASSQVPPYEQYF. The V and J genes are TRBV4-2 and TRBJ2-7; no firm D call. Germline V CDR1 and CDR2: LGHNA, YNFKEQ. CDR3 length: 13 amino acids. Between the trimmed V and J ends, which lost 1 base and 2 bases, there was a span of 6 bases.

In the case of this clone: The sample holds other DNA sequences that translate to the same CDR3. The J gene is TRBJ1-1, the V gene TRBV2; the D gene is possibly TRBD1 (6 bases). The CDR3 has 13 amino acids. V shed 5 bases and J shed 1 base, with 8 bases lying between them. Germline CDR1 is SNHLY and CDR2 is FYNNEI. The CDR3 sequence: CASSWTENTEAFF. CDR3 bases: TGTGCCAGCAGTTGGACAGAGAACACTGAAGCTTTCTTT.

V and J are TRBV7-2 and TRBJ1-1; 7 bases are shared with TRBD1. The CDR3 spans 14 residues. V lost 2 bases to trimming and J lost 4 bases; unmatched junction nucleotides: 4. CDR1 is SGHTA and CDR2 is FQGNSA in the germline V gene. The CDR3 DNA reads TGTGCCAGCAGCTTAAGGCCAGGGGGCACTGAAGCTTTCTTT. This encodes CASSLRPGGTEAFF.